Following are 12 T cell receptor beta chains from one sample sequenced in a study of regulatory T cells in long-lasting Graves disease. The time point was: newly diagnosed GD, antithyroid drugs for less than 3 months. Extracted RNA from PBMCs served as the source of the TCR library. Libraries of TCR beta came from iRepertoire HTBI primers plus Arm-PCR of CDR3 regions. TCRdb re-derived calls from the multiplex PCR reads in MiXCR, one entry per CDR3 protein. The sample carries 530,000 or so distinct CDR3 sequences, about 13% recorded once. These same records also appear under a second study, on T cells in Graves' hyperthyroidism and ophthalmopathy.

The material sequenced was peripheral blood mononuclear cells (PBMCs), taken at new diagnosis, from a patient treated with antithyroid drugs. Receptor source: a man aged 25-45 years with Graves disease.

Many counts were recorded for this clonotype. This chain joins TRBV18 and TRBJ2-3; D is perhaps TRBD1 or TRBD2 (6 bases each). In germline, CDR1 is KGHSH, CDR2 LQKENI. The CDR3 sequence is 15 residues long. V was cut by 3 bases and J by 7 bases, with 17 bases left in between. The CDR3 DNA follows: TGTGCCAGCTCACCGCGGGACATCCTCGCAAATACGCAGTATTTT. It translates to CASSPRDILANTQYF.

The chain joins TRBV5-6 to TRBJ1-1; 10 bases align to TRBD1. V shed 5 bases, J shed 5 bases, and the junction held 12 bases outside the gene matches. The CDR3 is 16 residues long. Per the germline V gene, CDR1 is SGHDT and CDR2 is YYEEEE. This CDR3 is CASRPGTGVARTEAFF. The CDR3 DNA sequence: TGTGCCAGCAGGCCCGGGACAGGGGTTGCAAGAACTGAAGCTTTCTTT.

This clonotype was recorded at least ten times. The V gene is TRBV20-1, the J gene TRBJ2-2; the D is unclear. Germline V CDR1 and CDR2: DFQATT, SNEGSKA (reference sequence). The CDR3 totals 14 residues. Trimming took off 2 bases at V and 2 bases at J, with 9 bases between the two ends. CDR3: CSARPGRNTGELFF. CDR3 in DNA: TGCAGTGCTAGACCGGGCAGAAACACCGGGGAGCTGTTTTTT.

In regard to this clonotype: At one end, the junction sequence differs from germline, possibly due to a read error. The CDR3 region has the DNA TGTGCCAGCGGTGAAGCGGGAGGGGGCGGGGAGCTGTTTTTT. As protein: CASGEAGGGGELFF. The V gene is TRBV6-1, the J gene TRBJ2-2, with 10 bases aligning to TRBD2. Germline CDR1 is MNHNS and CDR2 is SASEGT. The CDR3 sequence is 14 residues long.

This clonotype occurred a few times. This CDR3 is CASSQGGAGEQFF. CDR3 DNA: TGCGCCAGCAGCCAAGGGGGCGCGGGTGAGCAGTTCTTC. The chain has TRBV4-1 and TRBJ2-1, with D perhaps being TRBD1 or TRBD2 (5 bases each). From germline, CDR1 is MGHRA and CDR2 YSYEKL. The CDR3 covers 13 residues. V lost 1 base and J lost 9, with 10 bases in between.

Comment on this clonotype: This may be a read error, as it is one base from a much larger clone. V is TRBV20-1 and J is TRBJ2-3; D not certain. With 7 bases removed from V and 4 bases from J, the gap between germline ends came to 12 bases. There are 12 residues in the CDR3. Germline-derived CDR1 and CDR2 are DFQATT and SNEGSKA (reference sequence). The CDR3 DNA reads TGCAGTGTTAGGGCGCAGTCAGATACGCAGTATTTT. Its translation: CSVRAQSDTQYF.

Remarks on this clonotype: Because it lacks the conserved phenylalanine or tryptophan at the end, this CDR3 is likely a read error. This chain joins TRBV29-1 and TRBJ1-6; TRBD1 matches at 8 bases. V was pared by 6 bases and J by 0 bases, with 7 bases of the junction left unmatched. The CDR3 extends over 16 amino acids. Germline V gene data show CDR1 as SQVTM and CDR2 as ANQGSEA. This chain's CDR3 is CSVRTGTGSYNSPLHL. CDR3 nucleotides: TGCAGCGTCCGGACAGGGACGGGCTCCTATAATTCACCCCTCCACCTT.

J is TRBJ2-3 and V is TRBV5-5; 10 bases line up with TRBD2. The CDR3 totals 18 residues. The trim removed 7 bases at V and 2 bases at J, leaving 16 bases unmatched. Germline-derived CDR1 and CDR2 are SGHKS and YYEKEE (reference sequence). The CDR3 reads CASCERLAGFLPTDTQYF. In nucleotides, the CDR3 is TGTGCCAGCTGCGAGAGACTAGCGGGTTTCCTTCCCACAGATACGCAGTATTTT.

In its sample, this clonotype was seen many times. This chain's CDR3 is CASSSGGYNYEQYF. The CDR3 DNA sequence: TGTGCCAGCAGTTCCGGGGGCTACAACTACGAGCAGTACTTC. The chain carries TRBV28 and TRBJ2-7; TRBD1 or TRBD2 may be the D gene (6 bases each). CDR1 is MDHEN and CDR2 is SYDVKM in the germline V gene. V lost 4 bases to trimming and J lost 3 bases, with 13 bases between them. The CDR3 has 14 residues.

The chain is built from TRBV5-1 and TRBJ1-2, with D hard to call. CDR1 is SGHRS and CDR2 is YFSETQ in the germline V gene. Trimming took 0 bases from V and 8 from J, leaving 8 bases between them. The CDR3 spans 12 residues. The CDR3 loop is CASSLGEDGYTF. The CDR3 bases are TGCGCCAGCAGCTTGGGTGAAGACGGCTACACCTTC.

This clonotype was picked up a small number of times. The CDR3 DNA is TGTGCCAGCAGTTTAGCTCTTAGCGCACACTACGAGCAGTACTTC. Translating it yields CASSLALSAHYEQYF. The V and J genes are TRBV12-3 or TRBV12-4 and TRBJ2-7, with D possibly TRBD2 on 5 matching bases. The CDR3 totals 15 residues. Trimming took 0 bases from V and 3 from J, leaving 12 bases between them.

This clonotype was observed a few times. V is TRBV27 and J is TRBJ2-2; D gene ambiguous. This CDR3 region has 13 residues. Germline V gene data show CDR1 as MNHEY and CDR2 as SMNVEV (reference sequence). V lost 7 bases, J lost 4 bases, and 10 bases lay in between. Written as DNA, the CDR3 is TGTGCCAGCAAGCCCTCAGTCACCGGGGAGCTGTTTTTT. Its protein is CASKPSVTGELFF.